The source of this T cell receptor (beta chain) is a study of technical replicates of blood from several donors. This table comes from immunoSEQ multiplex PCR, and its TCRdb copy is limited to in-frame clones, with some not included. The sample lists some 60,000 clones; around 92% were seen once. This clone has a single count. CDR1 MNHNS and CDR2 SASEGT come from the germline V gene. CDR3 length: 14 residues. Trimming took 6 bases from V and 6 from J; bases not matched to a gene: 5. The sequenced sample was PBMCs. V usage is TRBV6-1 and J usage is TRBJ2-2, with 9 bases identical to TRBD2. The clonotype was recovered from a human donor in good health. Some clones in this sample may be carry-over from other donors' samples. CDR3 coding DNA: TGTGCCAGCAGCGTAGCGGGAGAGGCCGGGGAGCTGTTTTTT. Residues: CASSVAGEAGELFF.